A selection of T cell receptor beta chains follows, all from one sample in a study of control samples from healthy donors and cancer patients. TCRdb keeps only in-frame clones here, not all; method: immunoSEQ multiplex PCR. The repertoire holds fewer than 30,000 clones, with roughly 85% as singletons. Sequencing was performed on PBMCs. These receptors were collected from a woman in her fifties or sixties with head and neck cancer. The CDR3 runs from the conserved cysteine through the conserved F or W. A D gene is named only where the DNA matches it firmly. Clone size is given for some rows only: seen once, a few or many times, or a class if the clone is expanded.

V,D,size,J,CDR3,DNA
TRBV5-1,.,.,TRBJ1-1,CASSLGGTLMNTEAFF,TGCGCCAGCAGCTTGGGAGGGACCTTAATGAACACTGAAGCTTTCTTT
TRBV7-2,TRBD1,.,TRBJ2-7,CASSPDRGSYEQYF,TGTGCCAGCAGCCCGGACAGGGGGTCCTACGAGCAGTACTTC
TRBV18,TRBD2,.,TRBJ2-2,CASSPPSGRDTGELFF,TGTGCCAGCTCACCACCGAGCGGGAGGGACACCGGGGAGCTGTTTTTT
TRBV3-1/TRBV3-2,.,.,TRBJ1-3,CASGRGGSGNTIYF,TGTGCCAGCGGCCGTGGGGGCTCTGGAAACACCATATATTTT
TRBV4-3,.,few,TRBJ2-5,CASSPRLVIGGETQYF,TGCGCCAGCAGCCCCCGACTAGTTATAGGGGGGGAGACCCAGTACTTC
TRBV14,.,.,TRBJ1-4,CASSRVYATNEKLFF,TGTGCCAGCAGCCGGGTATACGCAACTAATGAAAAACTGTTTTTT
TRBV7-6,TRBD1,.,TRBJ2-2,CASSLVSLYPGQGLTGGLFF,TGTGCCAGCAGCTTAGTAAGCCTCTACCCGGGACAGGGGCTCACCGGGGGGCTGTTTTTT
TRBV5-6,TRBD1,.,TRBJ1-1,CASSLGTANTEAFF,TGTGCCAGCAGCTTAGGGACAGCGAACACTGAAGCTTTCTTT
TRBV5-1,.,.,TRBJ2-2,CASSLDRVGELFF,TGCGCCAGCAGCTTGGACAGGGTGGGGGAGCTGTTTTTT
TRBV9,.,.,TRBJ1-1,CASSVAGLPNTEAFF,TGTGCCAGCAGCGTAGCAGGACTTCCCAACACTGAAGCTTTCTTT
TRBV10-3,.,.,TRBJ2-1,CAISESVGRNNEQFF,TGTGCCATCAGTGAGTCGGTGGGGAGGAACAATGAGCAGTTCTTC
TRBV11-1,TRBD2,.,TRBJ2-5,CASSSGGAQYF,TGTGCCAGCAGCTCGGGGGGGGCCCAGTACTTC
TRBV5-1,TRBD1,.,TRBJ2-7,CASSGGTWDRGGEQYF,TGCGCCAGCAGCGGTGGGACCTGGGACAGGGGGGGGGAGCAGTACTTC
TRBV6-6,TRBD1,.,TRBJ1-1,CASTRGQGYTEAFF,TGTGCCAGCACCCGGGGACAGGGGTACACTGAAGCTTTCTTT
TRBV20-1,TRBD2,.,TRBJ2-1,CGGLAGIEQFF,TGCGGGGGACTAGCGGGAATTGAGCAGTTCTTC
TRBV5-1,TRBD2,.,TRBJ2-1,CASSFTSGGYNEQFF,TGCGCCAGCAGCTTTACTAGCGGGGGCTACAATGAGCAGTTCTTC
TRBV7-6,.,.,TRBJ2-7,CASSLVGGRTSYEQYF,TGTGCCAGCAGCTTAGTTGGGGGGCGGACTTCCTACGAGCAGTACTTC
TRBV5-1,.,.,TRBJ1-2,CASSLEQGQGGYTF,TGCGCCAGCAGCTTGGAGCAGGGCCAGGGGGGCTACACCTTC
TRBV29-1,TRBD2,.,TRBJ2-3,CSVEGGRASTDTQYF,TGCAGCGTTGAGGGCGGGAGGGCCTCGACAGATACGCAGTATTTT
TRBV29-1,.,.,TRBJ1-1,CSVDRNTEAFF,TGCAGCGTTGACCGGAACACTGAAGCTTTCTTT
TRBV5-1,TRBD1,.,TRBJ1-1,CASLPGQGSTEAFF,TGCGCCAGCTTGCCGGGACAGGGAAGCACTGAAGCTTTCTTT
TRBV9,.,.,TRBJ2-5,CASSPQGWETQYF,TGTGCCAGCAGCCCACAGGGCTGGGAGACCCAGTACTTC
TRBV5-1,.,.,TRBJ2-7,CASSLNSVVGEQYF,TGCGCCAGCAGCTTGAATTCTGTTGTGGGCGAGCAGTACTTC
TRBV6-2/TRBV6-3,TRBD1,.,TRBJ1-1,CASSRQGDWGTEAFF,TGTGCCAGCAGTCGACAGGGGGATTGGGGCACTGAAGCTTTCTTT
TRBV6-6,.,.,TRBJ1-6,CASSFDWNNSPLHF,TGTGCCAGCAGTTTCGACTGGAATAATTCACCCCTCCACTTT